This TCR beta chain was captured by sequencing in a study of OX40 agonist ivuxolimab in advanced cancers. Study information: Under the entry rules, prior anti-PD-1, anti-PD-L1 or anti-CTLA-4 therapy was allowed, and about 40% had some. Overall study results and limits: Among patients with partial responses at 0.1-3.0 mg/kg, clonal expansion was among the lowest.

Clones were read by immunoSEQ multiplex PCR, and TCRdb kept only the in-frame ones, dropping some. The profile shows about 55,000 clones, more than 75% of them singletons. There are 16 residues in the CDR3. V gave up 3 bases and J gave up 4 bases; unmatched junction bases: 11. The germline V gene encodes CDR1 LGHNA and CDR2 YSLEER. On this clone: Its antigen is as yet unknown.

This receptor was taken from an adult with an advanced solid tumor such as melanoma, head and neck, liver or kidney cancer. The source was CD4+ or CD8+ T cells sorted from blood, collected in a trial of the OX40 agonist ivuxolimab. V is TRBV4-3 and J is TRBJ1-2; 7 bases are shared with TRBD1. For the CDR3, the DNA is TGCGCCAGCAGCCAGGATGGAACAGGGGTCCCCTATGGCTACACCTTC. Protein product: CASSQDGTGVPYGYTF.